The rows below give T cell receptor beta chains drawn from one sample of a study of monozygotic twins with inflammatory bowel disease. Following a re-call of the 5' RACE reads, TCRdb has one entry per CDR3 protein and lacks DNA. This table holds 400,000 to 500,000 distinct CDR3 sequences. Input material: blood. Every receptor here comes from a human donor with ulcerative colitis or Crohn's disease, or a healthy co-twin of an affected twin (not recorded which). CDR3s include the opening cysteine and the closing phenylalanine or tryptophan.

V	J	CDR3
TRBV30	TRBJ2-2	CAWRGTSGSTGELFF
TRBV18	TRBJ2-7	CASSPQSPYEQYF
TRBV24-1	TRBJ2-7	CATSTDRGAYEQYF
TRBV5-6	TRBJ2-7	CASSSGGGAVSYEQYF
TRBV4-3	TRBJ2-7	CASSQDRTSDSYEQYF
TRBV14	TRBJ2-7	CASSFLVGGEQYF
TRBV19	TRBJ2-5	CASSRGQVTTQYF
TRBV29-1	TRBJ2-7	CSAGLAGDYEQYF
TRBV15	TRBJ1-5	CATGEERNQPQHF
TRBV6-1	TRBJ2-3	CASSGGPGTATDTQYF
TRBV20-1	TRBJ2-2	CSAKLVGTGELFF
TRBV20-1	TRBJ1-2	CSATSRPRTGGYGYTF
TRBV5-5	TRBJ2-2	CASHRGGVSTGELFF
TRBV6-5	TRBJ1-2	CASSYRRDYGYTF